This TCR beta chain was found in a study of regulatory T cells in long-lasting Graves disease. V was cut by 11 bases and J by 7 bases, with 18 bases left in between. The germline CDR1 and CDR2 sequences are MDHEN and SYDVKM. This CDR3 has 13 residues. Building the TCR beta libraries relied on iRepertoire HTBI primers, and CDR3 regions underwent Arm-PCR. TCRdb re-called the multiplex PCR reads through MiXCR, storing one row per CDR3 protein. The top ten hold 15% to 20% of the sample, which has 620,000 or so distinct CDR3 sequences, about 15% seen once. General study results and limits: Persistent Graves' patients possessed reduced TCR diversity relative to recently diagnosed ones.

This clonotype was recorded a few times. As yet, its antigen is unknown. Time point meaning: newly diagnosed GD, antithyroid drugs for less than 3 months. PBMCs were the source of the RNA used for TCR sequencing. These data were likewise used in another study, on T cells in Graves' hyperthyroidism and ophthalmopathy. Turning to that study: Used for diagnoses were clinical symptoms, serum thyroxine and TRAb, thyroid ultrasound and orbital computed tomography. The HTBI primer set was used in a first-round RT-PCR of the TCR CDR3.

This TCR was sampled from a woman aged 25-40 years with Graves disease. This chain connects TRBV28 to TRBJ1-5, with D perhaps TRBD1 (5 bases). Sequencing was performed on peripheral blood mononuclear cells (PBMCs), taken at new diagnosis, from a patient treated with antithyroid drugs. The CDR3 here is CAAGVGGGQPQHF. The DNA for the CDR3 is TGTGCCGCCGGGGTGGGGGGTGGACAGCCCCAGCATTTT. Full variable domain (rest looked up from reference TRBV28 and TRBJ1-5): DVKVTQSSRYLVKRTGEKVFLECVQDMDHENMFWYRQDPGLGLRLIYFSYDVKMKEKGDIPEGYSVSREKKERFSLILESASTNQTSMYLCAAGVGGGQPQHFGDGTRLSIL.